Below are 20 T cell receptor beta chains sequenced from a single sample in a study of tumor-infiltrating lymphocytes in primary liver carcinoma. A primer matching the constant region was used to make TCR beta cDNA from approximately 520 ng of total RNA. Construction of TCR beta libraries relied on three successive nested multiplex PCR rounds employing slightly modified ARM-PCR. The opening two PCR rounds, around 10 cycles each, paired TRBV1-TRBV30 forward primers with a C-beta reverse primer. TCRdb ran MiXCR on the multiplex PCR reads and lists one entry per CDR3 protein. Among tens of thousands of distinct CDR3 sequences listed, about two thirds were seen once. Without any cell sorting, roughly 20-33 mg of bulk tissue yielded co-extracted RNA and DNA. Material: liver tumor tissue from sampling region 4. Subset specified: tumor region T4, right-lateral pole. These receptors were obtained from a man between 40 and 49 years old with primary liver carcinoma and hepatitis B virus infection.

As concerns this clonotype: At one end the junction does not follow the germline gene, possibly because of a read error. The chain has TRBV5-1 and TRBJ2-6, with TRBD1 identical over 8 bases. The CDR3 runs to 17 residues. Germline assignment: CDR1 SGHRS and CDR2 YFSETQ. Here the CDR3 reads CASSSVGQGGGVNVLTF. In nucleotides, the CDR3 is TGCGCCAGCAGCTCGGTCGGACAGGGAGGTGGGGTCAACGTCCTGACTTTC.

The chain carries TRBV11-2 and TRBJ2-1; 7 bases match TRBD2. After removal of 4 bases from V and 4 bases from J, the junction contained 10 bases not matched to a gene. The CDR3 covers 16 residues. Germline CDR1 and CDR2: SGHAT and FQNNGV. Here the CDR3 DNA reads TGTGCCAGCAGCTACACTAGCGTCCATTTATACAATGAGCAGTTCTTC. It specifies CASSYTSVHLYNEQFF.

This clonotype turned up a few times. Since no conserved phenylalanine or tryptophan closes the CDR3, a read error is the likely cause. V and J are TRBV7-9 and TRBJ2-7; the match to TRBD1 covers 8 bases. The length of the CDR3 is 17 residues. Germline assignment: CDR1 SEHNR and CDR2 FQNEAQ (reference sequence). J gave up 1 base and V 6 bases, and 14 bases lay outside the gene matches. CDR3 sequence reads: CASSSPFRDRPSYEQYL. The CDR3 DNA sequence: TGTGCCAGCAGTTCACCCTTCAGGGACAGGCCATCCTACGAGCAGTACCTC.

On this clonotype itself: The junction shows a germline mismatch at one end, possibly a read error. The chain links TRBV6-1 to TRBJ1-1, with no clear D. Germline CDR1 reads MNHNS; CDR2 reads SASEGT. The CDR3 has 14 amino acids. The CDR3 loop reads CASSESQENTETFF. CDR3 in DNA: TGTGCCAGCAGTGAATCTCAGGAGAACACTGAAACTTTCTTT.

Comments on this clonotype: Germline and junction disagree at one end, which may indicate a read error. V usage is TRBV6-6 and J usage is TRBJ2-1; TRBD2 might be the D (6 bases). The CDR3 totals 14 residues. CDR1 is MNHNY, CDR2 SVGAGI, per germline (reference sequence). CDR3 sequence (DNA): TGTACCAGCAGCAAAGCGGGTAGGGCGGCGGGATCGTTCTTC. Its translation: CTSSKAGRAAGSFF.

As to this clonotype: A read error is possible here, since a much larger clone lies one base away. This rearrangement joins TRBV6-6 to TRBJ1-2; TRBD1 agrees at 7 bases. Looked up from germline, CDR1 is MNHNY and CDR2 is SVGAGI (reference sequence). The CDR3 spans 14 residues. V shed 6 bases, J shed 4 bases, and the junction held 8 bases outside the gene matches. The CDR3 DNA reads as TGTGCCAGCAGCCCCGACAGGGACTCCTATGGCTACACCTTC. Translation: CASSPDRDSYGYTF.

Turning to this clonotype: The germline gene is not matched at one end of the junction; a read error may be the cause. The V call is TRBV30, the J call TRBJ2-4, with TRBD1 matching over 8 bases. CDR1 GTSNPN and CDR2 SVGIG come from the germline V gene (reference sequence). The CDR3 length is 15 residues. CDR3 amino acids: CARRGRDRIKNIQYF. For the CDR3, the DNA is TGTGCCAGGAGGGGACGGGACAGGATCAAAAACATTCAGTACTTC.

The J gene is TRBJ2-1, the V gene TRBV5-4; TRBD2 matches 7 bases. CDR1 is SGHNT, CDR2 YYREEE, per germline (reference sequence). V shed 4 bases and J 7 bases; nucleotides not matched to a gene: 11. The CDR3 has 15 residues. The CDR3 loop reads CASSPTSGTRNEQFF. For the CDR3, the DNA is TGTGCCAGCAGCCCGACCAGCGGGACCAGAAATGAGCAGTTCTTC.

The chain recombines TRBV11-2 with TRBJ1-1, with D possibly TRBD1 on 5 matching bases. This CDR3 has 15 residues. Germline V CDR1 and CDR2: SGHAT, FQNNGV. Trimming left V 5 bases short and J 6 bases short, with 19 bases between. CDR3 sequence reads: CASSVRARGPAEAFF. CDR3 sequence (DNA): TGTGCCAGCAGCGTCAGGGCAAGGGGTCCGGCTGAAGCTTTCTTT.

A word on this clonotype: Given a much more abundant clone one base away, this may be a read error. The chain recombines TRBV29-1 with TRBJ2-2, with 8 nucleotides matching TRBD1. The germline V gene encodes CDR1 SQVTM and CDR2 ANQGSEA. V shed 1 base, J shed 7 bases, and the junction held 11 bases outside the gene matches. The CDR3 runs 16 residues. CDR3 sequence reads: CSVEGLDRVGSGELFF. Written as DNA, the CDR3 is TGCAGCGTTGAAGGGTTGGACAGGGTGGGCAGCGGGGAGCTGTTTTTT.

Worth noting for this clonotype: No conserved phenylalanine or tryptophan ends this CDR3, so it is likely a read error. The limits of the CDR3 on the DNA are not certain, so only TCRdb's listed CDR3 is given. The chain carries TRBV6-2 or TRBV6-3 and TRBJ2-2. Germline CDR1 and CDR2: MNHEY and SVGEGT. The CDR3 extends over 14 residues, inclusive of both ends. CDR3 sequence reads: CASSYTVNTGELSL.

Turning to this clonotype: The junction shows a germline mismatch at one end, possibly a read error. The chain carries TRBV12-3 or TRBV12-4 and TRBJ1-2; possible D gene TRBD1, 5 bases. The CDR3 consists of 13 residues. The CDR3 protein is CASSRREAYGYIF. In DNA form, the CDR3 reads TGTGCCAGTAGTCGCAGGGAGGCCTATGGCTACATCTTC.

This clonotype came up once. A junction end diverges from the germline sequence, so it may reflect a read error. The chain joins TRBV11-2 to TRBJ2-4; unclear D gene. Germline CDR1 and CDR2: SGHAT and FQNNGV. CDR3 length equals 15 residues. CDR3 nucleotide sequence: TGCGCCAGCACCATTTCGGCAGTAGCCAAAAACATTCAGTATTTC. Translation: CASTISAVAKNIQYF.

A remark on this clonotype: At one end, the junction sequence differs from germline, possibly due to a read error. The rearrangement joins TRBV4-3 to TRBJ1-2; 10 bases align to TRBD1. The CDR3 consists of 15 residues. Germline V CDR1 and CDR2: LGHNA, YSLEER. This CDR3 reads CASSPGTGVKYGYTF. The CDR3 DNA reads TGCGCCAGTAGCCCCGGGACAGGGGTTAAGTATGGCTACACCTTC.

As for this clonotype: This may come from a read error, since a much larger clone is one base off. V is TRBV30 and J is TRBJ2-1; perhaps TRBD2 as D (5 bases). The germline V gene encodes CDR1 GTSNPN and CDR2 SVGIG (reference sequence). Trimming left V 2 bases short and J 6 bases short, with 11 bases between. The CDR3 has 13 residues. This CDR3 reads CAWSSQRFNEQFF. The CDR3 nucleotides are TGTGCCTGGAGTAGCCAGCGGTTCAATGAGCAGTTCTTC. Supplemented by reference TRBV30 and TRBJ2-1, the full variable domain reads SQTIHQWPATLVQPVGSPLSLECTVEGTSNPNLYWYRQAAGRGLQLLFYSVGIGQISSEVPQNLSASRPQDRQFILSSKKLLLSDSGFYLCAWSSQRFNEQFFGPGTRLTVL.

The chain uses TRBV6-6 and TRBJ2-7, with 10 positions matching TRBD2. CDR3 size: 14 residues. The V gene's germline CDR1 is MNHNY and CDR2 SVGAGI (reference sequence). V trimming: 6 bases; J trimming: 13 bases; junction bases outside the gene matches: 15. For the CDR3, the DNA is TGTGCCAGCAGAAAAGGACTAGCGGTAGGCGGGCATTACTTC. Protein sequence: CASRKGLAVGGHYF.

A remark on this clonotype: The junction departs from the called germline gene at one end, perhaps through a read error. The rearrangement joins TRBV11-3 to TRBJ2-1, with D hard to call. This CDR3 has 15 residues. The V gene's germline CDR1 is SGHNT and CDR2 YENEEA. The CDR3 coding sequence is TGTGCCTGCAGCGCCGAGACTGGAGAGATTAATGAGCAGTTCTTC. The encoded protein is CACSAETGEINEQFF.

Notes on this clonotype: Sequence at one end of the junction differs from germline and may be a read error. The chain combines TRBV29-1 with TRBJ2-1; 9 bases line up with TRBD2. Germline CDR1 is SQVTM and CDR2 is ANQGSEA. This CDR3 comprises 15 residues. The CDR3 loop reads CSIEKAGGSYNEQFF. The CDR3 DNA follows: TGCAGCATTGAAAAAGCGGGAGGCTCTTACAATGAGCAGTTCTTC.

For this clonotype: A junction boundary mismatches the germline segment, possibly from a read error. The chain carries TRBV4-2 and TRBJ2-1; 9 nucleotides line up with TRBD2. This CDR3 comprises 16 residues. CDR1 and CDR2 (germline): LGHNA, YNFKEQ. The CDR3 nucleotides read TGTGCCAGCACCCCACGCGGGGCTAGCGGGAACATTGAGAAGTTCTTC. It specifies CASTPRGASGNIEKFF.

As concerns this clonotype: A much larger clone differs from this one at a single base, so this may be a read error. The CDR3 loop reads CATFQRLVGYYEQYF. CDR3 nucleotide sequence: TGTGCCACCTTTCAGAGACTAGTGGGTTACTACGAGCAGTACTTC. The genes are TRBV24-1 and TRBJ2-7; possibly TRBD2 for D (6 bases). V was clipped by 9 bases and J by 3 bases, with 20 bases between them. Germline CDR1 is KGHDR and CDR2 is SFDVKD. The CDR3 is 15 residues long.